The T cell receptor (beta chain) under discussion was sequenced for a study of blood T cell repertoires in COVID-19. Study overall: Acute-phase and convalescent COVID-19 samples originated in the United States, Italy and Spain. PBMCs, B-cell-depleted T cells, or T cells were the source of the cDNA or gDNA that made up the material.

Original analysis: Estimation of nucleated cell counts relied on the amplification of reference gene primers. Profiling relied on immunoSEQ multiplex PCR, and the TCRdb table lists in-frame clones only, not all of them. That table furnishes V, J and clone size, whereas the DNA furnished D and trimming. Of about 52,000 clones listed, roughly 90% are singletons. The sample consisted of peripheral blood. This receptor was obtained from a human donor with active COVID-19. The donor label of this sample is uncertain.

The CDR3 DNA reads as TGCAGCGTCAAAAGACTGGGTGGAAACACCATATATTTT. Its translation is CSVKRLGGNTIYF. This sequence joins TRBV29-1 and TRBJ1-3; D is undetermined. The CDR3 has 13 residues. With 6 bases removed from V and 3 bases from J, the gap between germline ends came to 12 bases. The germline V gene has CDR1 SQVTM and CDR2 ANQGSEA.